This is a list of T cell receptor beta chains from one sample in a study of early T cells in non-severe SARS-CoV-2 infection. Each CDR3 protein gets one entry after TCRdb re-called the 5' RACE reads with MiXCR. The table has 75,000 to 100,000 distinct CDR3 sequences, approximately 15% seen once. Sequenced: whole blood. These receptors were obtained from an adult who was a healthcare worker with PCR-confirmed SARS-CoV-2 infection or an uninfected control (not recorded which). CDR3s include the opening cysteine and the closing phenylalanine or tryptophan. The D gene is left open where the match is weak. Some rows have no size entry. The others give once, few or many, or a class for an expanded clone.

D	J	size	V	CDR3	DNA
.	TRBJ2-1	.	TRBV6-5	CASSDRIYNEQFF	TGTGCCAGCAGTGACAGAATCTACAATGAGCAGTTCTTC
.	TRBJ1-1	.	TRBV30	CAWKMANTEAFF	TGTGCCTGGAAAATGGCTAACACTGAAGCTTTCTTT
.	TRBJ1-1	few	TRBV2	CASKGQGYTEAFF	TGTGCCAGCAAAGGGCAGGGGTACACTGAAGCTTTCTTT
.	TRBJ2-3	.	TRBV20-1	CSARGQGRTDTQYF	TGCAGTGCTAGAGGGCAGGGACGCACAGATACGCAGTATTTT
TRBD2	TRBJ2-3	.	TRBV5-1	CASSPTRGDTDTQYF	TGCGCCAGCAGCCCGACGCGGGGGGATACAGATACGCAGTATTTT
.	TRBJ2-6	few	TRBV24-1	CATSDPGANVLTF	TGTGCCACCAGTGATCCTGGGGCCAACGTCCTGACTTTC
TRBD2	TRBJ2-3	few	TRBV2	CASSERGVGDTQYF	TGTGCCAGCAGTGAGCGGGGGGTAGGAGATACGCAGTATTTT
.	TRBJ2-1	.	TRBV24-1	CATSDPSDARGNNEQFF	TGTGCCACCAGTGATCCTTCGGACGCGAGGGGAAACAATGAGCAGTTCTTC
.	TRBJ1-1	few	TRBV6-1	CAGEVAGTPAFF	TGTGCCGGCGAGGTCGCCGGTACGCCAGCTTTCTTT
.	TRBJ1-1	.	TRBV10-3	CAIWGLGQNEAFF	TGTGCCATCTGGGGGTTAGGACAGAATGAAGCTTTCTTT
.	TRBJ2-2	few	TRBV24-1	CATSDLTGELFF	TGTGCCACCAGTGATTTGACCGGGGAGCTGTTTTTT
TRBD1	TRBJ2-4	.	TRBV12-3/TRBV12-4	CASHMGQGKNIQYF	TGTGCCAGCCATATGGGACAGGGGAAAAACATTCAGTACTTC
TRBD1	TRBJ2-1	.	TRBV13	CASSLVAGGLGNEQFF	TGTGCCAGCAGCTTAGTGGCAGGGGGCTTGGGCAATGAGCAGTTCTTC
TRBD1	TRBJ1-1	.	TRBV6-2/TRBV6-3	CASSEPGTGREAFF	TGTGCCAGCAGCGAACCCGGGACAGGCCGTGAAGCTTTCTTT
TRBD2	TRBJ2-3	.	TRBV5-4	CASSLEYGGTDTQYF	TGTGCCAGCAGCTTGGAGTACGGGGGGACAGATACGCAGTATTTT
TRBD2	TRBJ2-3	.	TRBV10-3	CAISESSGVMTDTQYF	TGTGCCATCAGTGAGTCGAGCGGGGTCATGACCGATACGCAGTATTTT
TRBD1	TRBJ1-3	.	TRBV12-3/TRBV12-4	CASSSDRGHGNTIYF	TGTGCCAGCAGTTCGGACAGGGGACATGGAAACACCATATATTTT
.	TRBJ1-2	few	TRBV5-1	CASSLARTGRDGYTF	TGCGCCAGCAGCTTGGCCCGCACAGGGAGAGATGGCTACACCTTC
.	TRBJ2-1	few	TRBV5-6	CASSSDLLRVHDEQFF	TGTGCCAGCAGCTCCGACCTCTTAAGGGTCCACGATGAGCAGTTCTTC
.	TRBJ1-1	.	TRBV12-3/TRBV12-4	CASSRGTGLTEAFF	TGTGCCAGCAGTAGAGGAACAGGGTTAACTGAAGCTTTCTTT
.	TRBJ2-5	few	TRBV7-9	CASSLGFGQETQYF	TGTGCCAGCAGCTTAGGATTTGGTCAAGAGACCCAGTACTTC
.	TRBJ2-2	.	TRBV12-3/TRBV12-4	CVSSQGVANTGELFF	TGTGTCAGCAGTCAAGGTGTCGCGAACACCGGGGAGCTGTTTTTT
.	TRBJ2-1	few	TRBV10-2	CASRPSFWGETNEQFF	TGCGCCAGCAGGCCTTCCTTCTGGGGGGAAACGAATGAGCAGTTCTTC
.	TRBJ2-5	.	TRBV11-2	CASSLVSYQETQYF	TGTGCCAGCAGCTTAGTGAGTTACCAAGAGACCCAGTACTTC
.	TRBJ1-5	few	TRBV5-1	CASSLDGQPQHF	TGCGCCAGCAGCTTGGACGGTCAGCCCCAGCATTTT
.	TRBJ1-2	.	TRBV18	CASSPRGGYTF	TGTGCCAGCTCACCAAGAGGGGGCTACACCTTC
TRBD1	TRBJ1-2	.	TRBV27	CASSLVSGTGLYGYTF	TGTGCCAGCAGTTTAGTTTCCGGGACAGGGTTGTATGGCTACACCTTC
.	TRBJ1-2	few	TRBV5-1	CASSLEGTKDGYTF	TGCGCCAGCAGCTTGGAAGGAACTAAAGATGGCTACACCTTC
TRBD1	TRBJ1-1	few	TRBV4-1	CASSQAILQGGNTEAFF	TGCGCCAGCAGCCAAGCTATCTTACAGGGGGGGAACACTGAAGCTTTCTTT
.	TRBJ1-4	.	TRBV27	CASSLWAGRDEKLFF	TGTGCCAGCAGTTTATGGGCCGGGAGGGATGAAAAACTGTTTTTT
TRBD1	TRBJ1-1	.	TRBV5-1	CASSLARTGIEAFF	TGCGCCAGCAGCTTGGCGAGGACAGGGATTGAAGCTTTCTTT
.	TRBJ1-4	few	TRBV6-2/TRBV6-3	CASSYSAADNEKLFF	TGTGCCAGCAGTTACTCGGCGGCAGATAATGAAAAACTGTTTTTT
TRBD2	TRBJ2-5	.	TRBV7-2	CASSLVAGGTQETQYF	TGTGCCAGCAGCTTAGTAGCGGGGGGAACCCAAGAGACCCAGTACTTC
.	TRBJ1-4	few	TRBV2	CASSEGQPATNEKLFF	TGTGCCAGCAGTGAAGGTCAGCCTGCAACTAATGAAAAACTGTTTTTT
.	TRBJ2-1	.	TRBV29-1	CSVVGATLSSYNEQFF	TGCAGCGTTGTGGGGGCTACCCTAAGCTCCTACAATGAGCAGTTCTTC
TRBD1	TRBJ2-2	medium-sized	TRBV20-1	CSARQGAGELFF	TGCAGTGCTAGACAGGGGGCCGGGGAGCTGTTTTTT
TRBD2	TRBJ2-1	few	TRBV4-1	CASSQEAGGVNEQFF	TGCGCCAGCAGCCAAGAAGCGGGGGGGGTCAATGAGCAGTTCTTC